The 3 T cell receptor beta chains below were found in one sample sequenced in a study of blood T cell repertoires in COVID-19 (dated by TCRdb to the early 2020s). The library was produced with the immunoSEQ multiplex PCR assay. Entries here come from immuneACCESS through TCRdb and include only in-frame sequences with V and J called. Some clones fail to appear in such tables; in the studies checked, an unresolved V gene covers under half of the shortfall, and the cause of the remainder is unknown. This sample lists a few hundred thousand clones; roughly 90% were detected once. The ten largest make up roughly 1.2% of the sample. The sequencing input was peripheral blood. The receptor source for this set is a man aged 35-49 years with acute or convalescent COVID-19.

The rearrangement uses TRBV7-9 and TRBJ2-5, with D perhaps matching TRBD2 (5 bases). Germline lookup yields CDR1 SEHNR and CDR2 FQNEAQ (reference sequence). V gave up 5 bases and J gave up 8 bases, with 18 bases separating them. The CDR3 is 14 residues long. The CDR3 nucleotides read TGTGCCAGCAGCCTAAATCACGGACTGGGTACCCAGTACTTC. Its protein is CASSLNHGLGTQYF.

The V call is TRBV3-1 (or the pseudogene TRBV3-2), the J call TRBJ1-4, with D uncertain. The V end lost 1 base, the J end lost 4 bases, and 7 bases lay between the germline ends. The CDR3 sequence is 14 residues long. The germline V gene encodes CDR1 LGHDT and CDR2 YNNKEL (reference sequence). The CDR3 nucleotides read TGTGCCAGCAGCCAAGGGCCGAATAATGAAAAACTGTTTTTT. The encoded protein is CASSQGPNNEKLFF.

V usage is TRBV3-1 (or the pseudogene TRBV3-2) and J usage is TRBJ1-2; 12 positions agree with TRBD1. The junction had 4 bases not matched to a gene; V was cut back by 4 bases and J by 1 base. The CDR3 sequence is 16 residues long. CDR1 is LGHDT and CDR2 is YNNKEL in the germline V gene (reference sequence). The CDR3 DNA reads as TGTGCCAGCAGCCGGGGACAGGGGGCGGGTAACTATGGCTACACCTTC. It specifies CASSRGQGAGNYGYTF.